This T cell receptor beta chain derives from a study of radiotherapy plus CTLA-4 blockade in lung cancer. Study-wide results and caveats: Expansion of tumor-derived TCR clones was observed in blood after radiotherapy plus ipilimumab. Reports identified early blood T cell clone dynamics, with interferon-beta, as the best response predictor.

CDR1 SGHAT and CDR2 FQNNGV come from the germline V gene. The CDR3 has 13 amino acids. The V end was cut by 5 bases, the J end by 4 bases, with 9 bases between. Of note for this clone: Its matching antigen is unknown.

Data came from immunoSEQ multiplex PCR; TCRdb stores just in-frame clones and leaves some out. Of fewer than 45,000 clones listed, 55% to 75% are singletons. Sequenced material: peripheral blood, taken from a patient treated with radiotherapy plus ipilimumab. This rearrangement joins TRBV11-2 to TRBJ2-1; possibly TRBD1 for D (5 bases). The TCR originated in a human donor with non-small cell lung cancer who had stable disease on radiotherapy plus ipilimumab. DNA for the CDR3: TGTGCCAGCAGCACCAGACAGTACAATGAGCAGTTCTTC. Translated, it gives CASSTRQYNEQFF.